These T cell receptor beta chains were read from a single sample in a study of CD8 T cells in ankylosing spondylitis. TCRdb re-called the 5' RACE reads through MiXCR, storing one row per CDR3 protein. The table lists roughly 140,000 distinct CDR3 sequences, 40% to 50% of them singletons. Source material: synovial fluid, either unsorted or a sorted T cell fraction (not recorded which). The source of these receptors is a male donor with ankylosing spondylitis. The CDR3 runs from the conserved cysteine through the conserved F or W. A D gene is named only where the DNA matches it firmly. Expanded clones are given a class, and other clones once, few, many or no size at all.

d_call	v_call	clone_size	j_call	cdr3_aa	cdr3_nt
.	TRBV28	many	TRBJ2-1	CASSLQGLLRNEQFF	TGTGCCAGCAGTTTACAGGGGTTGCTAAGAAATGAGCAGTTCTTC
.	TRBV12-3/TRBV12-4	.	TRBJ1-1	CASSLAGAWGLPTEAFF	TGTGCCAGCAGTTTAGCGGGTGCGTGGGGTTTACCCACTGAAGCTTTCTTT
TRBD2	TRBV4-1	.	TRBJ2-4	CASSQMGLADFRNIQYF	TGCGCCAGCAGCCAAATGGGACTAGCGGATTTTAGAAACATTCAGTACTTC
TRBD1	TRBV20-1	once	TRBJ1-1	CSASRGRDTEAFF	TGCAGTGCAAGCAGGGGGCGGGACACTGAAGCTTTCTTT
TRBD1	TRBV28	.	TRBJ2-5	CASSFRGLGETQYF	TGTGCCAGCAGTTTCAGGGGGCTCGGAGAGACCCAGTACTTC
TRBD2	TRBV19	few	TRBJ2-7	CASKESGSHYEQYF	TGTGCCAGTAAGGAGAGCGGGAGCCACTACGAGCAGTACTTC
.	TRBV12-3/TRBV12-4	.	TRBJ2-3	CASSLVVGWRPPIGPDTQYF	TGTGCCAGCAGTTTGGTGGTCGGATGGCGGCCCCCCATTGGGCCAGATACGCAGTATTTT
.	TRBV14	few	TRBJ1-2	CASTGPAGYTF	TGTGCCAGCACGGGACCGGCTGGCTACACCTTC
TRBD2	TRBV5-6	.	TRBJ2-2	CASSDVFSWGGDTGELFF	TGTGCCAGCAGCGACGTCTTCAGCTGGGGGGGTGACACCGGGGAGCTGTTTTTT
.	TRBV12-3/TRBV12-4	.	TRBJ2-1	CASSLAGDEQFF	TGTGCCAGCAGTTTAGCAGGGGACGAGCAGTTCTTC
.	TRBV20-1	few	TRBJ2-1	CSARDPRRIEQFF	TGCAGTGCTAGAGATCCTAGACGTATTGAGCAGTTCTTC
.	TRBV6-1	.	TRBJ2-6	CASSVDSSGANVLTF	TGTGCCAGCAGTGTAGATTCCTCTGGGGCCAACGTCCTGACTTTC
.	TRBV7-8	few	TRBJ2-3	CASSLDYWWGRTDTQYF	TGTGCCAGCAGCTTAGATTATTGGTGGGGCCGCACAGATACGCAGTATTTT
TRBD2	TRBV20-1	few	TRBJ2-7	CSASKLAGAYEQYF	TGCAGTGCTAGCAAGCTAGCGGGAGCCTACGAGCAGTACTTC
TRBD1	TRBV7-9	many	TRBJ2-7	CASSSDRGSYEQYF	TGTGCCAGCAGCTCCGACAGGGGCTCCTACGAGCAGTACTTC
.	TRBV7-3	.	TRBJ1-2	CASSLGESYGYTF	TGTGCCAGCAGCTTAGGGGAGAGCTATGGCTACACCTTC
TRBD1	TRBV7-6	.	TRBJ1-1	CASSTQGANTEAFF	TGTGCCAGCAGCACCCAGGGGGCTAACACTGAAGCTTTCTTT
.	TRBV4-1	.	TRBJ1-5	CASSQDSGRLGRPQHF	TGCGCCAGCAGCCAAGACTCTGGCAGGTTGGGGCGGCCCCAGCATTTT
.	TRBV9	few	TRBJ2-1	CASSVDRFNEQFF	TGTGCCAGCAGCGTAGATCGATTCAATGAGCAGTTCTTC
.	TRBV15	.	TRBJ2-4	CATTSFNRAGPKNIQYF	TGTGCCACCACCTCCTTTAACCGAGCCGGGCCTAAAAACATTCAGTACTTC
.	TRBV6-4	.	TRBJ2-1	CASSDSPLNEQFF	TGTGCCAGCAGTGACTCACCGCTCAATGAGCAGTTCTTC
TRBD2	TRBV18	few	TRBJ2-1	CASSPERERNNEQFF	TGTGCCAGCTCACCAGAGCGGGAGAGAAACAATGAGCAGTTCTTC
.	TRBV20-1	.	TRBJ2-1	CSVPTHGSGEQFF	TGCAGTGTTCCGACCCACGGGAGTGGTGAGCAGTTCTTC
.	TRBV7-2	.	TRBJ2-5	CASSLEGAGVQETQYF	TGTGCCAGCAGCTTAGAGGGGGCGGGGGTCCAAGAGACCCAGTACTTC
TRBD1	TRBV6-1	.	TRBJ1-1	CASSQSTGRTEAFF	TGTGCCAGCAGCCAGTCGACAGGGCGGACTGAAGCTTTCTTT
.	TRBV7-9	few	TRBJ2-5	CASSLLSGRQETQYF	TGTGCCAGCAGCTTATTATCGGGCAGACAAGAGACCCAGTACTTC
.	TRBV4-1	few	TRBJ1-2	CASSQNRGADYGYTF	TGCGCCAGCAGCCAAAACCGGGGGGCAGACTATGGCTACACCTTC
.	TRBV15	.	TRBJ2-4	CATSGIVPGTKLAKNIQYF	TGTGCCACCAGCGGTATAGTACCCGGGACCAAACTAGCCAAAAACATTCAGTACTTC